This entry is about one TCR beta chain. The antigen is unknown. The PCR employed 60 Vbeta primers together with 13 Jbeta primers. Sequencing was performed with immunoSEQ multiplex PCR; in TCRdb, only in-frame clones are kept and a portion is missing. The profile shows more than 65,000 clones, about three quarters of them singletons. The data were obtained in a study of cytomegalovirus exposure and HLA in healthy donors. About the research overall: Unique TCRs numbering roughly 80 million, obtained from HLA-typed donors, made up an early data release.

Study results and limitations: In a later analysis, compared with equally common non-associated chains, HLA-associated beta chains were more expanded. Among the sequence variants, a highly shared cluster was likely an artifact of sequencing.

V lost 1 base and J 7 bases, leaving 7 bases between the germline ends. The CDR3 has 12 residues. Germline V CDR1 and CDR2: MDHEN, SYDVKM. The chain joins TRBV28 to TRBJ2-5; the D gene is possibly TRBD2 (5 bases). The sequencing input was PBMCs. The sequence came from a female donor in good health and CMV-seronegative. CDR3 region: CASSLFRGTQYF. CDR3 nucleotide sequence: TGTGCCAGCAGTTTATTCCGGGGGACCCAGTACTTC.